This T cell receptor (beta chain) was captured by sequencing in a study of T-cell reconstitution after alpha-beta-depleted transplantation in children. Findings and limits, study-wide: Several patients had high TCRbeta diversity at day 60; it came from surviving recipient T cells and thymic progenitors. After one year, T-cell counts and TCRbeta diversity mostly came from new T cells. Roughly two months post-transplant, alpha-beta T cells reportedly originated from several hundred graft clones that had expanded.

Unique molecular identifiers tagged the TCRbeta library. TCRdb fed the PCR reads into MiXCR, producing one record per CDR3 protein. This table has a few hundred thousand distinct CDR3 sequences, about 24% appearing once. Trimming cost V 11 bases and J 2 bases, with 11 bases left between them. In germline, CDR1 is SNHLY, CDR2 FYNNEI. CDR3 length: 12 residues. Of note for this clonotype: Its antigen is currently unknown.

This TCR was sampled from a female patient aged 2 to 10 who had a stem cell transplant for congenital amegakaryocytic thrombocytopenia, so the T cells may come from the graft donor. Material: PBMCs, mostly from graft donor cells, obtained 360 days after TCRalphabeta/CD19-depleted stem cell transplant. This rearrangement joins TRBV2 to TRBJ2-3; either TRBD1 or TRBD2 may fit D (5 bases each). CDR3 in DNA: TGTGCCGGGGACGGGAACACAGATACGCAGTATTTT. It codes for CAGDGNTDTQYF.